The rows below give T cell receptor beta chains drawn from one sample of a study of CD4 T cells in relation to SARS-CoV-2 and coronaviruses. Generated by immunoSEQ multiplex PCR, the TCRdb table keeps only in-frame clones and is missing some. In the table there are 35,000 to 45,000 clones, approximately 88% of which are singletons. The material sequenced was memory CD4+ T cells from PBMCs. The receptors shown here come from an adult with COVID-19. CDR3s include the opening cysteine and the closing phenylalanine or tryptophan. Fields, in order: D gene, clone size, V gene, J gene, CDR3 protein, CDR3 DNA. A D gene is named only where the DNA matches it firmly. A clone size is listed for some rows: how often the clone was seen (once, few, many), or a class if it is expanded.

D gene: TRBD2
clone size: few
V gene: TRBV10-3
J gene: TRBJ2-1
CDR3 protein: CAISESRAGVHNEQFF
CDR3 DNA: TGTGCCATCAGTGAGTCGAGAGCGGGGGTCCACAATGAGCAGTTCTTC

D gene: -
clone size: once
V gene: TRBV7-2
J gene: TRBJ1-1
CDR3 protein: CASSLEPGRHTEAFF
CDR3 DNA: TGTGCCAGCAGCTTAGAGCCCGGTAGGCACACTGAAGCTTTCTTT

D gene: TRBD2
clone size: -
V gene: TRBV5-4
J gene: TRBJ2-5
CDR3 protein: CASSLAGGRETQYF
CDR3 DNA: TGTGCCAGCAGCCTAGCGGGGGGACGAGAGACCCAGTACTTC

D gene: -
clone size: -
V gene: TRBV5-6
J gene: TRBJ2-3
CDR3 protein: CASSFGGTNTDTQYF
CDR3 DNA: TGTGCCAGCAGCTTCGGAGGGACGAACACAGATACGCAGTATTTT

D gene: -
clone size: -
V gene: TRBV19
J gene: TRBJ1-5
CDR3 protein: CASSTRQASSNQPQHF
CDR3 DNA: TGTGCCAGTAGTACCCGACAGGCCTCTAGCAATCAGCCCCAGCATTTT

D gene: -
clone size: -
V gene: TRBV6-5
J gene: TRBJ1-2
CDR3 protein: CASSPLRVSGEGYTF
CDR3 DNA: TGTGCCAGCAGTCCCCTAAGAGTGTCCGGAGAGGGCTACACCTTC

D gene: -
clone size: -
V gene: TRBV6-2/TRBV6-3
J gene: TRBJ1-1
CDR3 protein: CASSHGTEAFF
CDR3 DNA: TGTGCCAGCAGCCACGGGACTGAAGCTTTCTTT

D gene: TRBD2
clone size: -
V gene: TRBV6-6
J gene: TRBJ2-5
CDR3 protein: CASSNLLAGDQETQYF
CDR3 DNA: TGTGCCAGCAGTAACCTACTAGCGGGGGACCAAGAGACCCAGTACTTC

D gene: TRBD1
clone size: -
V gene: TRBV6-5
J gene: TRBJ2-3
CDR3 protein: CASSRGTGNTDTQYF
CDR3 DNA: TGTGCCAGCAGTCGTGGGACAGGGAACACAGATACGCAGTATTTT

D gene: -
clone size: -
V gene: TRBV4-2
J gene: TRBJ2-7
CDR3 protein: CASSQELTYEQYF
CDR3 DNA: TGTGCCAGCAGCCAAGAGTTAACCTACGAGCAGTACTTC

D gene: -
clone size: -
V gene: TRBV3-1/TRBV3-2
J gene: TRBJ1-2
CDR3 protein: CASSQDRGRNYGYTF
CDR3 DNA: TGTGCCAGCAGCCAAGATCGGGGCAGAAACTATGGCTACACCTTC

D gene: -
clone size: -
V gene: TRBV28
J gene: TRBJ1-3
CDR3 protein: CASSLSGAGNTIYF
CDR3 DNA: TGTGCCAGCAGTTTATCTGGGGCTGGAAACACCATATATTTT

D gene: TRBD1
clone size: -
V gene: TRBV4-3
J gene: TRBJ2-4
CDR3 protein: CASSQDSGTGNAKNIQYF
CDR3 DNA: TGCGCCAGCAGCCAAGATTCCGGGACAGGGAATGCCAAAAACATTCAGTACTTC

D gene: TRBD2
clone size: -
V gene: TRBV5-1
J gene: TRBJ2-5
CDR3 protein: CASSPGSSGGPFQETQYF
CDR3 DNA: TGCGCCAGCAGCCCAGGATCTAGCGGGGGGCCGTTCCAAGAGACCCAGTACTTC

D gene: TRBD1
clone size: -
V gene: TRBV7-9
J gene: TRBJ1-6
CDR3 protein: CASSSGTENSPLHF
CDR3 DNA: TGTGCCAGCAGCTCCGGGACAGAGAATTCACCCCTCCACTTT

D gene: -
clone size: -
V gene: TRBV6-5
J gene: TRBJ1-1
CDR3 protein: CASSYGVERTEAFF
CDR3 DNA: TGTGCCAGCAGTTACGGAGTTGAGCGCACTGAAGCTTTCTTT

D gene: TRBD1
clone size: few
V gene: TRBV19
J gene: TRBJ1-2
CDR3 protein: CASSRTGNHYGYTF
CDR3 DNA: TGTGCCAGTAGTAGGACAGGGAACCACTATGGCTACACCTTC

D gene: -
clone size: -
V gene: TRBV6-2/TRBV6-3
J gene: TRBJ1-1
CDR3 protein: CASSSSSGGEGVRNTEAFF
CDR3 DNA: TGTGCCAGCAGCTCCTCCTCGGGGGGCGAGGGGGTGAGGAACACTGAAGCTTTCTTT

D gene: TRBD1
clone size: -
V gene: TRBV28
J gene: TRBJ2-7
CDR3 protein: CASSPTGTKGTYEQYF
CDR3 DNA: TGTGCCAGCAGTCCGACAGGGACCAAGGGGACCTACGAGCAGTACTTC

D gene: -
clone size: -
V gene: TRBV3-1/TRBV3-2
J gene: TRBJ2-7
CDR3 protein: CASSQESGRKDEQYF
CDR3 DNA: TGTGCCAGCAGCCAAGAAAGCGGCAGGAAGGACGAGCAGTACTTC

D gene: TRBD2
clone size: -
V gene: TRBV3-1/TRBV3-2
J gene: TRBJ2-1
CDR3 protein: CASSRTGGVYNEQFF
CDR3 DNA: TGTGCCAGCAGCCGGACGGGGGGGGTCTACAATGAGCAGTTCTTC

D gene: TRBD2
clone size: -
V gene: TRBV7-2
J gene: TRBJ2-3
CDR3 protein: CASSPRAGSTDTQYF
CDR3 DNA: TGTGCCAGCAGCCCCCGAGCGGGGAGCACAGATACGCAGTATTTT

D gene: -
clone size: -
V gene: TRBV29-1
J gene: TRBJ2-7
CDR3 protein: CSVEYGGRKGYEQYF
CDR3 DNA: TGCAGCGTTGAATATGGGGGCAGAAAGGGCTACGAGCAGTACTTC